This is a list of T cell receptor beta chains from one sample in a study of shared clonotypes between healthy human individuals. Profiling relied on immunoSEQ multiplex PCR, and the TCRdb table lists in-frame clones only, not all of them. The data hold about 680,000 clones, with approximately 79% observed a single time. Sequenced: memory CD4+ T cells sorted from blood. These receptors all come from a woman aged 25 to 39 in good health. Each CDR3 is given with its conserved first and last residue. A D gene is named only where the DNA matches it firmly. The size entry is marked missing in some rows and otherwise reads once, few, many or a size class.

j_call | v_call | d_call | cdr3_length | clone_size | cdr3_nt | cdr3_aa
TRBJ2-5 | TRBV5-5 | TRBD1 | 19 | - | TGTGCCAGCAGGGGGCGGGACAGGGGCTTTGGAGTACGACAAGAGACCCAGTACTTC | CASRGRDRGFGVRQETQYF
TRBJ1-1 | TRBV29-1 | TRBD1 | 14 | - | TGCAGCGTCGCCATGCAGGGGGGACGCACTGAAGCTTTCTTT | CSVAMQGGRTEAFF
TRBJ2-7 | TRBV29-1 | - | 12 | - | TGCAGCGTTGAGGTCGCTAATTACGAGCAGTACTTC | CSVEVANYEQYF
TRBJ2-1 | TRBV5-4 | - | 14 | many | TGTGCCAGCAGCCGGGACTCAACCTACAATGAGCAGTTCTTC | CASSRDSTYNEQFF
TRBJ2-5 | TRBV7-6 | - | 14 | - | TGTGCCAGCAGCTTAGCGGCGGGACGGCAGACCCAGTACTTC | CASSLAAGRQTQYF
TRBJ2-7 | TRBV28 | TRBD2 | 16 | - | TGTGCCAGCAGGACGACGGGACTAGCTATAACCTACGAGCAGTACTTC | CASRTTGLAITYEQYF
TRBJ1-3 | TRBV4-1 | - | 16 | once | TGCGCCAGCAGCTCAGTGGTTAGGGACGCTGGAAACACCATATATTTT | CASSSVVRDAGNTIYF
TRBJ2-1 | TRBV6-5 | - | 15 | many | TGTGCCAGCAGCTCTACAAGCCCCGGAGGGAATGAGCAGTTCTTC | CASSSTSPGGNEQFF
TRBJ1-1 | TRBV19 | - | 14 | - | TGTGCCAGTAGTCCCCTCGACAGGAACACTGAAGCTTTCTTT | CASSPLDRNTEAFF
TRBJ2-2 | TRBV7-2 | - | 15 | - | TGTGCCAGCAGCCCGCGTAGGGGGAACACCGGGGAGCTGTTTTTT | CASSPRRGNTGELFF
TRBJ2-1 | TRBV5-1 | TRBD2 | 16 | few | TGCGCCAGCAGCTTTGGACTAGCGGGAGGGCAGAATGAGCAGTTCTTC | CASSFGLAGGQNEQFF
TRBJ2-7 | TRBV19 | - | 14 | - | TGTGCCAGTAGTATTTTGGACGGTCCCTACGAGCAGTACTTC | CASSILDGPYEQYF
TRBJ2-6 | TRBV28 | TRBD1 | 16 | - | TGTGCCAGCGGGACAGGGAGTTGGTCTGGGGCCAACGTCCTGACTTTC | CASGTGSWSGANVLTF
TRBJ2-7 | TRBV28 | TRBD2 | 15 | - | TGTGCCAGCAGTGTACCGGGACTAGCTAACTACGAGCAGTACTTC | CASSVPGLANYEQYF
TRBJ1-1 | TRBV7-2 | - | 13 | - | TGTGCCAGCAGCCTTGAAGAGGGCACTGAAGCTTTCTTT | CASSLEEGTEAFF
TRBJ2-1 | TRBV4-1 | - | 14 | - | TGCGCCAGCAGCCAAATCCCGAGGTTCAATGAGCAGTTCTTC | CASSQIPRFNEQFF
TRBJ1-2 | TRBV4-1 | - | 16 | - | TGCGCCAGCAGCCAAGTTTGGGCGAGCCCTAACTATGGCTACACCTTC | CASSQVWASPNYGYTF
TRBJ2-7 | TRBV5-1 | TRBD2 | 15 | - | TGCGCCAGCAGCTTGGGGCTAGCGGGACACTACGAGCAGTACTTC | CASSLGLAGHYEQYF
TRBJ1-1 | TRBV7-6 | TRBD1 | 14 | - | TGTGCCAGCAGACGACAGGGGGCGGCTACTGAAGCTTTCTTT | CASRRQGAATEAFF
TRBJ2-3 | TRBV7-2 | TRBD2 | 14 | - | TGTGCCAGCAGCATTAGCGGGAGGGCCCCCACGCAGTATTTT | CASSISGRAPTQYF
TRBJ2-3 | TRBV4-2 | - | 14 | - | TGTGCCAGCAGCCAAGATTATGGCACAGATACGCAGTATTTT | CASSQDYGTDTQYF
TRBJ2-5 | TRBV28 | - | 13 | - | TGTGCCAGCAGTTCTAGCAGTCAAGAGACCCAGTACTTC | CASSSSSQETQYF
TRBJ2-7 | TRBV5-1 | TRBD1 | 14 | - | TGCGCCAGCAGCTTGCGGGACAGGGGCTACGAGCAGTACTTC | CASSLRDRGYEQYF
TRBJ1-1 | TRBV5-1 | - | 14 | once | TGCGCCAGCAGCGACCTACAGGGTTTGTCTGAAGCTTTCTTT | CASSDLQGLSEAFF
TRBJ1-1 | TRBV6-4 | - | 13 | - | TGTGCCAGCAGTACCCTTCAGGGGACTGAAGCTTTCTTT | CASSTLQGTEAFF
TRBJ2-5 | TRBV7-7 | - | 13 | - | TGTGCCAGCAGCTCGGACAGCCAAGAGACCCAGTACTTC | CASSSDSQETQYF
TRBJ2-4 | TRBV6-1 | TRBD1 | 13 | - | TGTGCCAGCAGGGGGACAGAGAAAAACATTCAGTACTTC | CASRGTEKNIQYF
TRBJ2-7 | TRBV11-1 | - | 12 | - | TGTGCCAGCAGCCCAGGGGTCTCCGAGCAGTACTTC | CASSPGVSEQYF
TRBJ1-5 | TRBV2 | - | 15 | - | TGTGCCAGCAAGACGGGACGGGGAGAAAATCAGCCCCAGCATTTT | CASKTGRGENQPQHF
TRBJ2-3 | TRBV10-3 | - | 14 | - | TGTGCCATCAGTGACCCCCCCGGGCCGGATACGCAGTATTTT | CAISDPPGPDTQYF
TRBJ2-5 | TRBV5-1 | TRBD1 | 14 | few | TGCGCCAGCACCCGGGACAGGGTAGAAGAGACCCAGTACTTC | CASTRDRVEETQYF
TRBJ2-1 | TRBV5-6 | - | 15 | - | TGTGCCAGCAGCCCGACGCTGAGCTCCTACAATGAGCAGTTCTTC | CASSPTLSSYNEQFF
TRBJ2-1 | TRBV2 | - | 14 | - | TGTGCCAGCAGTGTGAGAGACAGCTACAATGAGCAGTTCTTC | CASSVRDSYNEQFF
TRBJ2-2 | TRBV10-3 | - | 13 | few | TGTGCCATCACGGAGGAGCATACCGGGGAGCTGTTTTTT | CAITEEHTGELFF
TRBJ2-4 | TRBV5-1 | TRBD2 | 17 | few | TGCGCCAGCAGCCAAGGACTAGCGGGAGCAGGCGGAAACATTCAGTACTTC | CASSQGLAGAGGNIQYF
TRBJ2-5 | TRBV28 | - | 12 | - | TGTGCCAGCAGTATCGGGTGGGAGACCCAGTACTTC | CASSIGWETQYF
TRBJ2-1 | TRBV4-1 | - | 14 | - | TGCGCCAGCAGCCAAGAAGGGGGGGGCGATGAGCAGTTCTTC | CASSQEGGGDEQFF
TRBJ1-1 | TRBV14 | - | 15 | - | TGTGCCAGCAGCCAAGGGGCAGGCTCCCAAAAAGGGGCTTTCTTT | CASSQGAGSQKGAFF
TRBJ2-1 | TRBV28 | - | 12 | few | TGTGCCAGCACGGGGCTAGCGAATGAGCAGTTCTTC | CASTGLANEQFF
TRBJ2-2 | TRBV5-5 | TRBD2 | 16 | - | TGTGCCAGCAGCTTGGTCCTAGCGGGGAACACCGGGGAGCTGTTTTTT | CASSLVLAGNTGELFF
TRBJ2-3 | TRBV27 | - | 17 | - | TGTGCCAGCATCGCCCTGGGGATCCCCGGGGCCACAGATACGCAGTATTTT | CASIALGIPGATDTQYF
TRBJ2-7 | TRBV2 | - | 13 | - | TGTGCCAGCAGCACCGGGACGGCGGTCGAGCAGTACTTC | CASSTGTAVEQYF
TRBJ1-3 | TRBV5-1 | - | 15 | - | TGCGCCAGCAGCGTCGGGACGGAGAATGGGAACACCATATATTTT | CASSVGTENGNTIYF
TRBJ2-6 | TRBV19 | - | 16 | - | TGTGCCAGTAGTCCAATTACAGGCTCTGGGGCCAACGTCCTGACTTTC | CASSPITGSGANVLTF
TRBJ2-1 | TRBV4-1 | TRBD2 | 16 | - | TGCGCCAGCAGCCGGGCCGGGACTAGCGGGACCGGAGAGCAGTTCTTC | CASSRAGTSGTGEQFF
TRBJ2-7 | TRBV5-1 | - | 15 | - | TGCGCCAGCAGCTTGACGTCGGCGATCTCCTACGAGCAGTACTTC | CASSLTSAISYEQYF
TRBJ1-2 | TRBV6-1 | TRBD1 | 14 | - | TGTGCCAGCAGTGAAAACAGGGGGCTAGGTGGCTACACCTTC | CASSENRGLGGYTF
TRBJ2-3 | TRBV4-1 | TRBD2 | 20 | - | TGCGCCAGCAGCCAAGATAAGGGACTAGCGGGAACCCCTTTCACAGATACGCAGTATTTT | CASSQDKGLAGTPFTDTQYF